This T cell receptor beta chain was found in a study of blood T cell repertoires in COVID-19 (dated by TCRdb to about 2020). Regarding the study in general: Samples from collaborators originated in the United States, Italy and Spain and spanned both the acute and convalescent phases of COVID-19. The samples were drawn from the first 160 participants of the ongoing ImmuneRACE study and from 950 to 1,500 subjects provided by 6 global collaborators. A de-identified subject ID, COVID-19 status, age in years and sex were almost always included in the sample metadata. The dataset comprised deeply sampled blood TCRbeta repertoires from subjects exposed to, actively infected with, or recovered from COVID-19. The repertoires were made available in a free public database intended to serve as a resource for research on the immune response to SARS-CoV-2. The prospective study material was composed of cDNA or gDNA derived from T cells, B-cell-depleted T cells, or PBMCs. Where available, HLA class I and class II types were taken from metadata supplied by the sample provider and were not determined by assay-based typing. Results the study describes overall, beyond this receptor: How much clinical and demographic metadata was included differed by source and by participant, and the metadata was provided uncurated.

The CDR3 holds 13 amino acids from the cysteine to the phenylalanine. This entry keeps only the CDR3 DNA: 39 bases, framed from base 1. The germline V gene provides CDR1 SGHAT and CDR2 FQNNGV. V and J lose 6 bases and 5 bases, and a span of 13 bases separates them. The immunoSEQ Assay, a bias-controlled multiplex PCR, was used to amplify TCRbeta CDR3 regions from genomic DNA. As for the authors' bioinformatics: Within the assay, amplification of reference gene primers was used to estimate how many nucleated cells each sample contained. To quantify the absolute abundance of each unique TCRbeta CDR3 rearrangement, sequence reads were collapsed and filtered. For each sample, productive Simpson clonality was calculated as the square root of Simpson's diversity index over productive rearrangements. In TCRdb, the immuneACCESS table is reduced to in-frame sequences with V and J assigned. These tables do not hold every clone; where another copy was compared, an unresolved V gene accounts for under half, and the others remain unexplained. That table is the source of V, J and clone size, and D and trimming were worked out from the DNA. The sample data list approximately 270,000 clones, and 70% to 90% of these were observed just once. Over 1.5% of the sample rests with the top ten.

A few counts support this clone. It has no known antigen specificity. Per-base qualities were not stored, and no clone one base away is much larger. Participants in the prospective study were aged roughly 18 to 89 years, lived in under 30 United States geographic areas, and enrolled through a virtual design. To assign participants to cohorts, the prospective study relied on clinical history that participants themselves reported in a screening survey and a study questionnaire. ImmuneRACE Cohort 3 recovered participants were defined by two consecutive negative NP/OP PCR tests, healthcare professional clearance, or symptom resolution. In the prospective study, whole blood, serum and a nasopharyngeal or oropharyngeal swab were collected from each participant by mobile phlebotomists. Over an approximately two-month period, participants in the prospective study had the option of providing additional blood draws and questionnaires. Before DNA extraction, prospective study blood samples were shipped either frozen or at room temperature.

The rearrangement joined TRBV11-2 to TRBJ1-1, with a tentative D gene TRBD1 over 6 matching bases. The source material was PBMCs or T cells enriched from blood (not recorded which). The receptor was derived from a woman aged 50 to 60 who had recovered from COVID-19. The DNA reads TGTGCCAGCAGAAAGACAGGAAGGACTGAAGCTTTCTTT. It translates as CASRKTGRTEAFF.